Below, 23 T cell receptor beta chains from the same sample are listed, as sequenced in a study of blood T cell repertoires in COVID-19. Data came from immunoSEQ multiplex PCR; TCRdb stores just in-frame clones and leaves some out. The sample contains about 58,000 clones, 78% of which appear only once. The sequencing input was peripheral blood. The receptors originated from a human donor in a cohort sampled during active COVID-19.

V usage is TRBV7-9 and J usage is TRBJ1-1; D ambiguous. V lost 5 bases and J 0 bases, leaving 7 bases between the germline ends. The germline CDR1 and CDR2 sequences are SEHNR and FQNEAQ (reference sequence). The CDR3 runs 13 residues. The CDR3 is CASSQALNTEAFF. CDR3 nucleotides: TGTGCCAGCAGCCAAGCACTGAACACTGAAGCTTTCTTT.

This sequence joins TRBV29-1 and TRBJ2-1, with 7 bases identical to TRBD1. V was clipped by 0 bases and J by 2 bases; unmatched bases: 1. The CDR3 is 14 amino acids. The germline V gene encodes CDR1 SQVTM and CDR2 ANQGSEA. DNA for the CDR3: TGCAGCGTTGAAGACGGGACAGCCTACAATGAGCAGTTCTTC. Translating it yields CSVEDGTAYNEQFF.

The chain has TRBV29-1 and TRBJ2-7; tentatively, D is TRBD2 (6 bases). The germline gives CDR1 SQVTM, CDR2 ANQGSEA. The CDR3 length is 13 residues. The V end lost 5 bases, the J end lost 2 bases, and 13 bases lay between the germline ends. The CDR3 spells CSVWASEAYEQYF. Here the CDR3 DNA reads TGCAGCGTTTGGGCTAGCGAAGCCTACGAGCAGTACTTC.

The genes are TRBV3-1 (or the pseudogene TRBV3-2) and TRBJ2-7; 11 nucleotides line up with TRBD2. V shed 6 bases, J shed 2 bases, and the junction held 6 bases outside the gene matches. The germline gives CDR1 LGHDT, CDR2 YNNKEL (reference sequence). The CDR3 extends over 15 amino acids. As DNA, the CDR3 is TGTGCCAGCAGACGAGGACTAGCGGGTCCCTACGAGCAGTACTTC. It is translated as CASRRGLAGPYEQYF.

The chain has TRBV19 and TRBJ1-1; D gene uncertain. The ends were cut back, 6 bases at V and 4 bases at J, with 27 bases in the middle. The germline gives CDR1 LNHDA, CDR2 SQIVND (reference sequence). The CDR3 is 18 amino acids. CDR3 protein: CASSPYSGSFLTSTEAFF. In DNA form, the CDR3 reads TGTGCCAGTAGCCCCTATAGCGGGTCTTTTCTAACTTCCACTGAAGCTTTCTTT.

V is TRBV19 and J is TRBJ2-7; the match to TRBD1 covers 10 bases. The CDR3 loop spans 15 amino acids. V was clipped by 6 bases and J by 5 bases; unmatched bases: 10. CDR1 is LNHDA and CDR2 is SQIVND in the germline V gene (reference sequence). CDR3 bases: TGTGCCAGTAGGGCGGCCGGGACAGGGGTCGACGAGCAGTACTTC. It encodes CASRAAGTGVDEQYF.

The chain carries TRBV29-1 and TRBJ2-7, with 9 bases aligning to TRBD2. Germline assignment: CDR1 SQVTM and CDR2 ANQGSEA. V lost 6 bases to trimming and J lost 4 bases; unmatched junction nucleotides: 13. The CDR3 consists of 15 residues. The CDR3 DNA reads as TGCAGCGTAGGAGGGCTAGCGGGGAGGAATTACGAGCAGTACTTC. Its protein is CSVGGLAGRNYEQYF.

The chain joins TRBV7-8 to TRBJ2-7, with D maybe TRBD2 (6 bases). CDR3 size: 17 residues. Per germline, CDR1 SGHVS and CDR2 FQNEAQ. Trimming left V 4 bases short and J 3 bases short, with 22 bases between. The CDR3 DNA reads TGTGCCAGCAGCTCCAATCTAAAGGCAGGGAGGAACTACGAGCAGTACTTC. This translates into CASSSNLKAGRNYEQYF.

This chain links TRBV7-9 with TRBJ2-7; D remains ambiguous. V was cut by 5 bases and J by 2 bases, with 7 bases left in between. This CDR3 comprises 12 residues. Germline-derived CDR1 and CDR2 are SEHNR and FQNEAQ (reference sequence). For the CDR3, the DNA is TGTGCCAGCAGCCTACCACCCTACGAGCAGTACTTC. It codes for CASSLPPYEQYF.

The rearrangement joins TRBV6-6 to TRBJ1-5; D perhaps matches TRBD1 (5 bases). Deletions cut 6 bases from V and 0 bases from J, with 12 bases between. The CDR3 is made up of 15 amino acids. The germline V gene has CDR1 MNHNY and CDR2 SVGAGI (reference sequence). The CDR3 bases are TGTGCCAGCAGCCCCCAAGGGGCTAGCAATCAGCCCCAGCATTTT. Its protein product is CASSPQGASNQPQHF.

The gene calls are TRBV27 and TRBJ1-2; 9 bases align to TRBD1. J was trimmed by 1 base and V by 6 bases; bases with no gene match: 3. The germline V gene has CDR1 MNHEY and CDR2 SMNVEV (reference sequence). This CDR3 comprises 14 residues. CDR3 DNA: TGTGCCAGCAGGGGACAGGGCGATAACTATGGCTACACCTTC. This gives the protein CASRGQGDNYGYTF.

This chain uses TRBV28 with TRBJ1-5; TRBD1 agrees at 9 bases. The CDR3 is 13 amino acids. Losses at the gene ends were 6 bases for V and 7 bases for J; bases not matched to a gene: 4. CDR1 MDHEN and CDR2 SYDVKM come from the germline V gene. This CDR3 is CASRGTGMQPQHF. The CDR3 DNA is TGTGCCAGCAGGGGGACAGGGATGCAGCCCCAGCATTTT.

This chain joins TRBV19 and TRBJ2-5, with 11 positions matching TRBD2. This CDR3 has 18 residues. Trimming at V came to 4 bases and at J to 5 bases, leaving 15 bases not matched to a gene. Germline V lookup: CDR1 LNHDA, CDR2 SQIVND (reference sequence). The CDR3, as DNA: TGTGCCAGTAGTAAGGCCCCCTATTCTAGCGGGAGGATGGAGACCCAGTACTTC. It codes for CASSKAPYSSGRMETQYF. The full variable domain, with the rest looked up from reference TRBV19 and TRBJ2-5, is DGGITQSPKYLFRKEGQNVTLSCEQNLNHDAMYWYRQDPGQGLRLIYYSQIVNDFQKGDIAEGYSVSREKKESFPLTVTSAQKNPTAFYLCASSKAPYSSGRMETQYFGPGTRLLVL.

This clone was picked up one time. The V and J genes are TRBV5-1 and TRBJ2-7; 11 nucleotides match TRBD1. The CDR3 spans 16 residues. The germline gives CDR1 SGHRS, CDR2 YFSETQ. The trim removed 3 bases at V and 5 bases at J, leaving 10 bases unmatched. CDR3 region: CASSSTPGQGGHEQYF. The CDR3 region has the DNA TGCGCCAGCAGCTCTACTCCGGGACAGGGGGGCCACGAGCAGTACTTC.

This rearrangement joins TRBV27 to TRBJ1-5; TRBD1 aligns across 7 bases. Germline trimming cut 4 bases from V and 1 base from J; bases unmatched to any gene: 4. This CDR3 region has 15 residues. Germline V gene data show CDR1 as MNHEY and CDR2 as SMNVEV (reference sequence). CDR3 sequence: CASSWDSASNQPQHF. The DNA of the CDR3 is TGTGCCAGCAGTTGGGACAGCGCGAGCAATCAGCCCCAGCATTTT.

The rearrangement uses TRBV18 and TRBJ2-7, with a tentative D call TRBD1 (6 bases). The CDR3 runs 14 residues. V was clipped by 0 bases and J by 4 bases, with 10 bases between them. Germline CDR1 is KGHSH and CDR2 is LQKENI. Here the CDR3 reads CASSPPGRGYEQYF. Here the CDR3 DNA reads TGTGCCAGCTCACCACCGGGCAGGGGATACGAGCAGTACTTC.

This sequence joins TRBV11-2 and TRBJ2-5; 7 bases line up with TRBD1. Germline trimming cut 2 bases from V and 4 bases from J; bases unmatched to any gene: 10. CDR1 and CDR2 from the germline V gene are SGHAT and FQNNGV. The CDR3 has 16 amino acids. DNA for the CDR3: TGTGCCAGCAGCTTATACAGGGGCAGGGCGGGAGAGACCCAGTACTTC. Translated: CASSLYRGRAGETQYF.

The rearrangement joins TRBV28 to TRBJ2-7, with TRBD2 identical over 9 bases. Germline CDR1 and CDR2: MDHEN and SYDVKM. The CDR3 is made up of 15 amino acids. Germline trimming cut 7 bases from V and 2 bases from J; bases unmatched to any gene: 9. CDR3 sequence: CASISNLAGPYEQYF. The CDR3 region has the DNA TGTGCCAGCATAAGTAATCTAGCGGGACCCTACGAGCAGTACTTC. Supplemented by reference TRBV28 and TRBJ2-7, the full variable domain reads DVKVTQSSRYLVKRTGEKVFLECVQDMDHENMFWYRQDPGLGLRLIYFSYDVKMKEKGDIPEGYSVSREKKERFSLILESASTNQTSMYLCASISNLAGPYEQYFGPGTRLTVT.

The chain employs TRBV28 and TRBJ2-7, with 7 bases matching TRBD1. The trim removed 8 bases at V and 0 bases at J, leaving 7 bases unmatched. The CDR3 has 14 residues. Germline V CDR1 and CDR2: MDHEN, SYDVKM. CDR3 amino acids: CASLRDSGSYEQYF. The DNA of the CDR3 is TGTGCCAGCCTCAGGGACAGTGGCTCCTACGAGCAGTACTTC.

This clone was detected only a few times. The chain recombines TRBV27 with TRBJ2-7; D gene ambiguous. The germline V and J ends were trimmed by 5 bases and 8 bases, with 19 bases remaining between them. CDR3 length: 14 amino acids. Germline CDR1 and CDR2: MNHEY and SMNVEV (reference sequence). The CDR3 DNA is TGTGCCAGCAGTCCAGATCAAAACCTCATGAAGCAGTACTTC. Protein product: CASSPDQNLMKQYF.

This clone came up once. J is TRBJ1-2 and V is TRBV18, with 10 bases fitting TRBD1. The CDR3 loop spans 15 amino acids. With 10 bases clipped from V and 2 bases from J, the junction kept 10 bases outside the gene matches. The germline CDR1 and CDR2 sequences are KGHSH and LQKENI. In DNA form, the CDR3 reads TGTGCCACCGCCGGGACAGGGGTCAAGAACTATGGCTACACCTTC. Residues: CATAGTGVKNYGYTF.

CDR3 protein: CASSSDRAFGNTIYF. The CDR3, as DNA: TGTGCCAGCAGCTCCGACAGGGCTTTTGGAAACACCATATATTTT. The chain has TRBV6-5 and TRBJ1-3, with 7 bases lining up with TRBD1. Germline trimming cut 6 bases from V and 3 bases from J; bases unmatched to any gene: 8. Germline values: CDR1 MNHEY, CDR2 SVGAGI. This CDR3 spans 15 amino acids.

The V gene is TRBV7-9, the J gene TRBJ1-1, with D tentatively TRBD1 (5 bases). This CDR3 comprises 15 residues. V was trimmed by 4 bases and J by 0 bases, leaving 12 bases between them. The germline V gene encodes CDR1 SEHNR and CDR2 FQNEAQ (reference sequence). The CDR3 here is CASSSDSSMNTEAFF. DNA of the CDR3: TGTGCCAGCAGCTCCGACAGTTCCATGAACACTGAAGCTTTCTTT.